This passage covers 10 T cell receptor beta chains from one sample sequenced in a study of cytomegalovirus exposure and HLA in healthy donors. Vbeta (60) and Jbeta (13) primers were used in the PCR. Here immunoSEQ multiplex PCR was the method, and the copy in TCRdb shows in-frame clones only, minus some. The table has some 190,000 clones, approximately 77% seen once. Sequenced sample: PBMCs. The receptors were sampled from a middle-aged man in good health and CMV-seropositive.

V gene TRBV19 combines with J gene TRBJ2-1, with TRBD2 matching 14 bases. CDR1 and CDR2 from the germline V gene are LNHDA and SQIVND (reference sequence). The length of the CDR3 is 16 residues. V lost 5 bases to trimming and J lost 4 bases; unmatched junction nucleotides: 4. CDR3 in amino acids: CASSSGLAGVYNEQFF. In DNA, the CDR3 is TGTGCCAGTAGTTCGGGACTAGCGGGAGTGTACAATGAGCAGTTCTTC.

This chain links TRBV29-1 with TRBJ1-1; 7 nucleotides match TRBD1. The CDR3 is 13 residues long. With V trimmed by 7 bases and J by 0 bases, 5 bases remained unmatched. Per germline, CDR1 SQVTM and CDR2 ANQGSEA. DNA of the CDR3: TGCAGCGCCTCGGACAGGATGAACACTGAAGCTTTCTTT. This codes for CSASDRMNTEAFF.

The V and J genes are TRBV19 and TRBJ2-7, with D possibly TRBD1 on 5 matching bases. Germline CDR1 LNHDA, CDR2 SQIVND (reference sequence). The CDR3 length is 12 residues. Trimming stripped 5 bases from V and 3 bases from J, with 8 bases between. The CDR3 is CASSADSYEQYF. CDR3 DNA sequence: TGTGCCAGTAGTGCAGACAGCTACGAGCAGTACTTC.

V gene TRBV19 combines with J gene TRBJ1-2; TRBD1 matches 8 bases. Trimming cost V 6 bases and J 6 bases; bases outside gene matches: 9. The germline V gene has CDR1 LNHDA and CDR2 SQIVND (reference sequence). The CDR3 runs 14 residues. The CDR3: CASRSGTGRDGYTF. The DNA for the CDR3 is TGTGCCAGTAGATCGGGGACAGGAAGGGATGGCTACACCTTC.

The V gene is TRBV7-2, the J gene TRBJ1-2; D may be TRBD1 (6 bases). The V gene lost 1 base and the J gene lost 8 bases, with 17 bases spanning the gap. CDR1 and CDR2 (germline): SGHTA, FQGNSA. The CDR3 has 15 amino acids. The CDR3 here is CASSLERLGALGYTF. The DNA of the CDR3 is TGTGCCAGCAGCTTAGAGCGTCTGGGGGCGCTCGGCTACACCTTC. Based on the CDR3 plus reference TRBV7-2 and TRBJ1-2, the full variable domain is GAGVSQSPSNKVTEKGKDVELRCDPISGHTALYWYRQSLGQGLEFLIYFQGNSAPDKSGLPSDRFSAERTGGSVSTLTIQRTQQEDSAVYLCASSLERLGALGYTFGSGTRLTVV.

This chain joins TRBV7-9 and TRBJ2-7, with TRBD1 matching 9 bases. The germline CDR1 and CDR2 sequences are SEHNR and FQNEAQ (reference sequence). CDR3 length: 15 amino acids. With V trimmed by 1 base and J by 5 bases, 6 bases remained unmatched. This CDR3 is CASSLDGTGTDEQYF. The CDR3, as DNA: TGTGCCAGCAGCTTAGACGGGACAGGGACTGACGAGCAGTACTTC.

V gene TRBV19 combines with J gene TRBJ2-3; 12 bases are shared with TRBD2. Trimming removed 5 bases from V and 1 base from J; junction bases left unmatched: 4. The CDR3 is 16 residues long. In germline, CDR1 is LNHDA, CDR2 SQIVND (reference sequence). This CDR3 is CASSPGLAGRTDTQYF. DNA for the CDR3: TGTGCCAGTAGTCCTGGACTAGCGGGACGCACAGATACGCAGTATTTT.

V gene TRBV7-2 combines with J gene TRBJ2-5; perhaps TRBD2 as D (6 bases). V was pared by 5 bases and J by 5 bases, with 18 bases between. Germline assignment: CDR1 SGHTA and CDR2 FQGNSA. The CDR3 loop spans 15 amino acids. The CDR3: CASSPATGGWETQYF. CDR3 coding DNA: TGTGCCAGCAGCCCGGCAACCGGGGGATGGGAGACCCAGTACTTC.

This clone has a single count. The genes are TRBV7-2 and TRBJ2-3; 14 bases fit TRBD2. V was clipped by 5 bases and J by 4 bases; unmatched bases: 5. Germline CDR1 and CDR2: SGHTA and FQGNSA. This CDR3 comprises 16 residues. The CDR3 reads CASSRGLAGGADTQYF. The CDR3 bases are TGTGCCAGCAGCCGCGGACTAGCGGGAGGAGCAGATACGCAGTATTTT. Combining the CDR3 with reference TRBV7-2 and TRBJ2-3 gives the whole variable domain GAGVSQSPSNKVTEKGKDVELRCDPISGHTALYWYRQSLGQGLEFLIYFQGNSAPDKSGLPSDRFSAERTGGSVSTLTIQRTQQEDSAVYLCASSRGLAGGADTQYFGPGTRLTVL.

This clone was observed a handful of times. J is TRBJ2-7 and V is TRBV6-6; TRBD1 is a possible D gene (6 bases). With 8 bases removed from V and 0 bases from J, the gap between germline ends came to 11 bases. CDR3 length: 13 residues. Germline V CDR1 and CDR2: MNHNY, SVGAGI (reference sequence). CDR3 sequence reads: CASAGTPSYEQYF. The CDR3 nucleotides are TGTGCCAGCGCCGGGACACCCTCCTACGAGCAGTACTTC.